This TCR beta chain stems from a study of cytomegalovirus exposure and HLA in healthy donors (dated by TCRdb to about 2017). Describing the broader study: An earlier analysis of some 600 of the donors reported about 280 Gb of sequence data and 95 million to 130 million unique TCR beta sequences obtained from some 200 million T cells. The number of donors typed differed by locus, with 629-630 for A, B, C, DRB1 and DQB1, roughly 520 for DQA1, 606 for DPA1, and some 440 for DPB1. Among some 410 genotyped donors of the cohort, an average of about 240,000 unique TCR beta nucleotide sequences were sequenced per donor, about a sixth of them non-productive. High-throughput TCR immunosequencing, statistical association of individual TCRs with disease status, and machine learning were combined to predict cytomegalovirus infection status. HLA typing covered class I and class II loci at four-digit resolution. Donor age, sex, ethnicity and CMV serostatus were collected together with the repertoire data. The T cell repertoires of 670 or so subjects were profiled by immunosequencing and related to cytomegalovirus serostatus. In a later genetic analysis, genome-wide SNP genotypes for about 65% of the 666 donors were used, and that subset was treated as a discovery cohort. The later analysis used no new phenotypic data to find candidate immune exposures, relying instead on TCR beta sequences and their occurrence across donors. All discovery cohort repertoires had been generated using a single sequencing platform. About 300 gigabases of sequencing data and tens of millions of unique TCR sequences made up an early release that covered several hundred HLA-typed donors. Of the approximately 400 genotyped donors, over 70% fell in the genetic ancestry cluster associated with self-reported Caucasian donors. Besides the first cohort of 666 subjects, a separate validation cohort made up of over 100 different subjects was used. To study patterns of TCR occurrence, a later analysis re-analyzed previously published TCR beta repertoires from 600 to 750 donors and added high-resolution HLA genotyping. In an earlier analysis of several hundred of the donors, high-throughput TCR beta sequencing was used to judge whether each TCR beta V gene segment behaved as functional or pseudogenic. The study aimed to test whether signatures of past pathogen exposure could be identified by cataloging public T cell receptors. A few DR-DQ haplotypes were treated as single units for association and clustering because of strong linkage in the cohort. Broader findings and caveats from the paper: In a later genetic analysis, a missense DCLRE1C variant was associated with V-gene and J-gene trimming of TCR beta chains, and the association was replicated in an independent cohort. In a later analysis, most CMV-associated TCR beta chains were found to appear HLA-restricted, with HLA associations seemingly driven largely by CMV exposure. Most TCR sequences were observed very rarely across donors, whereas some public TCRs were present in many individuals. In vitro tests confirmed that a few of the cytomegalovirus-associated TCR beta chains recognize cytomegalovirus antigens. Linkage disequilibrium might explain the correlated functional status among segregating V segments, but an unknown experimental factor could not be ruled out. Because counts were too low, 15 to 20 rarely observed V segments, including chromosome 9 orphons, were left out of the earlier analysis of 500 to 750 of the donors. Presence/absence analyses assumed roughly uniform sequencing depth across donors, an assumption that may not hold. A later analysis reported that several top co-occurrence clusters appeared linked to parvovirus B19, influenza, CMV and Epstein-Barr virus. A further reported finding was that TCR beta sequences accurately predicted the HLA-A and HLA-B alleles for most subjects in the first cohort. Some IMGT-functional V segments, including TRBV6-2 and TRBV6-3, could not be distinguished by the 87-base-pair reads and were therefore excluded. For the cohort, immune exposure information was limited to CMV serostatus. In both the original and validation cohorts, the classifier was reported to diagnose cytomegalovirus status with high specificity and sensitivity. A later analysis found that HLA-associated TCR beta chains were more clonally expanded and had lower generation probabilities than equally common non-associated chains. A total of roughly 160 TCR beta chains were listed by the study as associated with cytomegalovirus. In an earlier analysis of 587 of the donors, most TCR beta V segments appeared in productive rearrangements about 90% or about 30% of the time, broadly matching IMGT annotations. The cohort was sequenced for TCR beta chains only, and without alpha or paired-chain data the features that could be detected were limited. At a false discovery rate of 0.05, a later analysis linked some 17,000 TCR beta sequences to specific HLA alleles. When HLA alleles, especially DR and DQ, strongly co-occurred, TCR associations were difficult to assign to individual alleles. Because HLA typing was unavailable for some donors at each locus, only the typed subset was used in association tests. In a later analysis, TCR association rates were found to vary across HLA loci, with the most associated TCRs seen for DRB1 alleles and the fewest for HLA-C alleles. According to a later genetic analysis, donors in an Asian-associated ancestry cluster had fewer N-insertions in productive TCRs than the roughly 660-donor mean. A cluster of highly shared sequence variants was judged likely to represent a technical artifact of the sequencing pipeline. It was suggested by the authors that the approach could potentially be generalized to other disease states and immunological phenotypes.

Comment on this clone: Which antigen it targets is not known. Per-base qualities were not stored, and no clone one base away is much larger.

From a lookup of the germline V gene, CDR1 and CDR2 are SNHLY and FYNNEI. Including the terminal cysteine and phenylalanine, the CDR3 comprises 15 residues. The DNA shown is the 45-base CDR3, in frame from base 1. Here V drops 7 bases and J drops 6 bases, and the junction holds 13 bases not matched to any gene. In total, just over 650 healthy bone marrow donors made up the cohort. All cohort members were sampled while nominally healthy, although unrecorded immune exposures were likely present. The donor was CMV seronegative and was included in the group of approximately 350 seronegative cohort members. A peripheral blood sample was collected from each donor, and TCR beta sequencing was performed on peripheral blood mononuclear cells. The Qiagen DNeasy Blood Extraction Kit was used to extract genomic DNA from the blood cell samples. Library preparation used the immunoSEQ multiplex PCR assay. For the multiplex PCR, a mixture combining 60 forward primers for TCR Vbeta segments and 13 reverse primers for TCR Jbeta segments was used. Amplification of the CDR3 region of rearranged TCR beta genes was performed with a multiplex PCR assay on genomic DNA. On the Illumina HiSeq System, the amplified TCR beta libraries were sequenced as 87-base-pair reads. Per the authors' processing: A later analysis tallied tens of millions of unique TCR beta chains across the 610 or so repertoires, and roughly 11 million of those chains were shared by two or more donors. Raw reads were error-corrected and collapsed into unique sequences by a nearest-neighbor algorithm in which closely related sequences were merged to remove PCR and sequencing errors. To assign V, D and J gene segments, CDR3 sequences were aligned to IMGT reference sequences. Each retained sequence needed at least a six-nucleotide match to both a V gene segment and a J gene segment. A rearrangement was called productive if the CDR3 had no stop codons and remained in frame with V and J, and every other rearrangement was called non-productive. Following IMGT convention, CDR3 was defined as the stretch from the second conserved V-encoded cysteine to the conserved J-encoded phenylalanine. The earlier analysis of more than 450 of the donors excluded sequences that lacked an unambiguous match to a single V gene segment. An earlier analysis of under 750 of the donors called V segments functional above 56.7% productive rearrangements and segregating when the between-donor standard deviation exceeded 5%. A statistical classification framework was developed to diagnose cytomegalovirus status using the catalog of TCR beta chain sequences. A later analysis assigned V and J genes by comparing TCR nucleotide sequences with IMGT/GENE-DB human TR gene sequences. The TCRdist pipeline was used in a later analysis to assign CDR3 sequences and most-parsimonious VDJ recombination scenarios. In a later analysis, every TCR beta chain was defined by the combination of its CDR3 amino acid sequence and its V-gene family, and reads without a unique V-gene family were dropped. To address suspected cross-contamination and a sequencing artifact, a later analysis removed 592 highly shared, low-generation-probability nucleotide sequences. In a later analysis, a clonal expansion index was calculated for each public chain from normalized within-repertoire ranks of inferred template counts. Generation probabilities in a later analysis came from a VDJ recombination model fitted to out-of-frame rearrangements, and those results were checked against IGoR. A later analysis scored TCR-TCR, TCR-HLA and TCR-CMV co-occurrence with hypergeometric tests, applying a repertoire-size bias correction to TCR pairs. False discovery rates were estimated in a later analysis by permuting HLA or CMV assignments 20 times. In a later analysis, co-occurring TCRs were grouped with DBSCAN, and TCRdist sequence similarity was added when clustering was performed within HLA-allele-positive subsets. For co-occurrence clustering, repertoires with fewer than 30,000 or more than 120,000 public chains were excluded, along with four or five repertoires with anomalous nucleotide sharing. The table comes from immuneACCESS by way of TCRdb, which keeps in-frame sequences with V and J called. Part of the clones is missing from these tables; in studies checked, under half for an unresolved V gene and the rest for unknown reasons. For V, J and clone size, that table is used; D and trimming come from the DNA. Across this sample there are about 140,000 clones, with 70% to 90% seen only once. The top ten clonotypes cover 0.45% to 0.55% of the sample.

The receptor's source is a woman aged 40 to 50 in good health and CMV-seronegative. Recombination connected TRBV2 to TRBJ1-2; 8 middle bases align to TRBD1. Specimen: PBMCs. The DNA reads as follows: TGTGCCAGCATTCCCGGGACAGGAGTGGGGAATGGCTACACCTTC. It translates as CASIPGTGVGNGYTF.